The 8 T cell receptor beta chains below were found in one sample sequenced in a study of T cells in Graves' hyperthyroidism and ophthalmopathy (dated by TCRdb to about 2019). The library was built by means of multiplex PCR. The instrument was an Illumina HiSeq 2000. Amplification of TCR beta CDR3 regions was carried out from RNA transcripts. A first-round RT-PCR of the TCR CDR3 used the HTBI primer set with the Qiagen OneStep RT-PCR kit. TCRdb applied fastp at Q25 and MiXCR to the public reads, then kept only in-frame beta chains. One record per CDR3 amino acid sequence lists the most common genes and DNA. This sample is represented by around 600,000 distinct CDR3 sequences; approximately 15% of them were singletons. The ten largest clones add up to around 7% of the sample. The sample comprised blood. The origin of the receptors is a woman in her late teens or twenties with Graves' ophthalmopathy.

This clonotype has a count of ten or more. An end of the junction differs from the germline gene, which may be a read error. The V and J genes are TRBV2 and TRBJ1-2, with 7 positions matching TRBD1. CDR3 length: 14 residues. Germline CDR1 is SNHLY and CDR2 is FYNNEI. CDR3: CASREGTVNYGYTF. CDR3 bases: TGTGCCAGCAGAGAAGGGACAGTTAACTATGGCTACACCTTC.

This rearrangement joins TRBV19 to TRBJ2-7, with D possibly being TRBD2 (7 bases). V was trimmed by 3 bases and J by 3 bases, leaving 12 bases between them. The CDR3 totals 14 residues. CDR1 LNHDA and CDR2 SQIVND come from the germline V gene (reference sequence). The CDR3 nucleotides are TGTGCCAGTAGTATGGGGGGGCTTTTCTACGAGCAGTACTTC. This translates into CASSMGGLFYEQYF. Full variable domain (outside the CDR3, taken from reference TRBV19 and TRBJ2-7): DGGITQSPKYLFRKEGQNVTLSCEQNLNHDAMYWYRQDPGQGLRLIYYSQIVNDFQKGDIAEGYSVSREKKESFPLTVTSAQKNPTAFYLCASSMGGLFYEQYFGPGTRLTVT.

In its sample, this clonotype was seen many times. The chain employs TRBV9 and TRBJ2-1; 10 positions match TRBD2. CDR1 is SGDLS and CDR2 is YYNGEE in the germline V gene. The junction had 8 bases not matched to a gene; V was cut back by 4 bases and J by 4 bases. There are 16 residues in the CDR3. CDR3 in amino acids: CASSPRTSGAYNEQFF. The DNA for the CDR3 is TGTGCCAGCAGCCCCCGGACTAGCGGAGCTTACAATGAGCAGTTCTTC.

This clonotype was counted a few times. The V and J genes are TRBV4-2 and TRBJ1-5, with D unclear. The CDR3 is made up of 15 amino acids. Trimming took 0 bases from V and 6 from J, leaving 12 bases between them. Germline V CDR1 and CDR2: LGHNA, YNFKEQ. The CDR3 is CASSQDTRKGQPQHF. The CDR3 nucleotides are TGTGCCAGCAGCCAAGACACACGCAAGGGTCAGCCCCAGCATTTT.

The chain combines TRBV7-3 with TRBJ1-3; D is unresolved. V was trimmed by 3 bases and J by 0 bases, leaving 9 bases between them. Per the germline V gene, CDR1 is SGHTA and CDR2 is FQGTGA. The CDR3 has 15 amino acids. The CDR3 loop reads CASSFQATSGNTIYF. The CDR3 DNA reads TGTGCCAGCAGCTTCCAGGCGACCTCTGGAAACACCATATATTTT.

A few counts support this clonotype. The chain recombines TRBV28 with TRBJ1-3, with TRBD1 matching over 8 bases. This CDR3 has 17 amino acids. J lost 0 bases, V lost 4 bases, and 8 bases had no gene match. Germline V lookup: CDR1 MDHEN, CDR2 SYDVKM. In nucleotides, the CDR3 is TGTGCCAGCAGTTCACGGACAGGGACCTTCTCTGGAAACACCATATATTTT. Translation gives CASSSRTGTFSGNTIYF.

This clonotype was detected many times. This sequence joins TRBV11-2 and TRBJ1-2, with D unresolved. The CDR3 covers 13 residues. Germline V CDR1 and CDR2: SGHAT, FQNNGV. Trimming stripped 6 bases from V and 7 bases from J, with 15 bases between. Here the CDR3 DNA reads TGTGCCAGCAGTCCAGGCTTCCCCGGTGGCTACACCTTC. Encoded protein: CASSPGFPGGYTF. The full variable domain, completed using reference TRBV11-2 and TRBJ1-2, is EAGVAQSPRYKIIEKRQSVAFWCNPISGHATLYWYQQILGQGPKLLIQFQNNGVVDDSQLPKDRFSAERLKGVDSTLKIQPAKLEDSAVYLCASSPGFPGGYTFGSGTRLTVV.

The sample holds many counts of this clonotype. The J gene is TRBJ2-3, the V gene TRBV18; D call uncertain. The V end lost 6 bases, the J end lost 1 base, and 14 bases lay between the germline ends. Per germline, CDR1 KGHSH and CDR2 LQKENI. The CDR3 contains 15 residues. The CDR3 loop reads CASSLSRLGTDTQYF. In nucleotides, the CDR3 is TGTGCCAGCTCCCTCAGCCGCCTCGGCACAGATACGCAGTATTTT. Drawing the rest from reference TRBV18 and TRBJ2-3, the complete variable domain is NAGVMQNPRHLVRRRGQEARLRCSPMKGHSHVYWYRQLPEEGLKFMVYLQKENIIDESGMPKERFSAEFPKEGPSILRIQQVVRGDSAAYFCASSLSRLGTDTQYFGPGTRLTVL.